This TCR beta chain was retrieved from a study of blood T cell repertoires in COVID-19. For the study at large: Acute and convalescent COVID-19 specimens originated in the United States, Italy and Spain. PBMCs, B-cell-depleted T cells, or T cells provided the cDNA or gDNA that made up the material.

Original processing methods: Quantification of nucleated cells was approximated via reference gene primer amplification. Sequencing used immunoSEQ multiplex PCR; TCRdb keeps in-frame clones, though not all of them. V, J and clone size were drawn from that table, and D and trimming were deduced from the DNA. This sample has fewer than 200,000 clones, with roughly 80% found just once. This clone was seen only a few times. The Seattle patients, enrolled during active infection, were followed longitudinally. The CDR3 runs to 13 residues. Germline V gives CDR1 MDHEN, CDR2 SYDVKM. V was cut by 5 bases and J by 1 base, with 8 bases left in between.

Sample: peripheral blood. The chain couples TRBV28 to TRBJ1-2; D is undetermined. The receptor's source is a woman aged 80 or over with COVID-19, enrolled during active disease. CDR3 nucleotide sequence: TGTGCCAGCAGTCAGACACTTAACTATGGCTACACCTTC. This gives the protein CASSQTLNYGYTF.